This record looks at one T cell receptor beta chain sequence and its context. V lost 5 bases to trimming and J lost 4 bases; unmatched junction nucleotides: 10. The V gene's germline CDR1 is SEHNR and CDR2 FQNEAQ (reference sequence). This CDR3 has 16 amino acids. The source of the sample is a study of blood T cell repertoires in COVID-19. Across the study: Some COVID-19 samples were acute and others convalescent; all came from the United States, Italy and Spain. T cells, B-cell-depleted T cells, or PBMCs provided the cDNA or gDNA that served as material.

Authors' analysis steps: For nucleated cells, counts were estimated from reference gene primer amplification. The data were produced by immunoSEQ multiplex PCR, yet TCRdb's version contains in-frame clones alone and is incomplete. V, J and clone size reflect that table, while D and trimming were determined from the DNA. The sample records roughly 140,000 clones, approximately 85% being singletons. The origin of this receptor is a man in his fifties with acute or convalescent COVID-19. The chain recombines TRBV7-9 with TRBJ2-3, with TRBD2 matching 9 bases. Sequenced material: peripheral blood. CDR3 nucleotide sequence: TGTGCCAGCAGCACTCTGAATAGCGGGGGTGCAGATACGCAGTATTTT. Its translation is CASSTLNSGGADTQYF. Combining the CDR3 with reference TRBV7-9 and TRBJ2-3 gives the whole variable domain DTGVSQNPRHKITKRGQNVTFRCDPISEHNRLYWYRQTLGQGPEFLTYFQNEAQLEKSRLLSDRFSAERPKGSFSTLEIQRTEQGDSAMYLCASSTLNSGGADTQYFGPGTRLTVL.